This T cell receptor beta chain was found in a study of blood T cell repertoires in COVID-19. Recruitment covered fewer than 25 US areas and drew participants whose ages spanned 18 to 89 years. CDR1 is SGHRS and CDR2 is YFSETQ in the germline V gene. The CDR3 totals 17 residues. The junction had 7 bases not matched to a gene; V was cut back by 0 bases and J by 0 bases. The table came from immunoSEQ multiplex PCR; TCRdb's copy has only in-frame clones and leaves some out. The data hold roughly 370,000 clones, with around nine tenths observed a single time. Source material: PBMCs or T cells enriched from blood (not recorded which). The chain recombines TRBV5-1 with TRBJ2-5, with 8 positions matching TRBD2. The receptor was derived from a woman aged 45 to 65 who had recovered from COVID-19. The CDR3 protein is CASSLGGSSGYQETQYF. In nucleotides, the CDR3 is TGCGCCAGCAGCTTGGGGGGGTCTAGCGGGTACCAAGAGACCCAGTACTTC. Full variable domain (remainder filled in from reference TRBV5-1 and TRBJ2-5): KAGVTQTPRYLIKTRGQQVTLSCSPISGHRSVSWYQQTPGQGLQFLFEYFSETQRNKGNFPGRFSGRQFSNSRSEMNVSTLELGDSALYLCASSLGGSSGYQETQYFGPGTRLLVL.